Described below is a single TCR beta chain sequence and its context. No antigen is known for it. TCRdb processed the 5' RACE reads anew with MiXCR; each CDR3 protein has one entry. The sample lists over 700,000 distinct CDR3 sequences, 15% to 20% occurring once. The data belong to a study of CD8 T cells in ankylosing spondylitis. Notes on the study in general: Ankylosing spondylitis blood appeared to carry a characteristic TCR beta motif of several highly homologous variants.

There are 15 residues in the CDR3. V dropped 5 bases and J dropped 1 base, with 11 bases sitting between them. CDR1 and CDR2 from the germline V gene are SGHTA and FQGNSA. This sequence was found in a male donor with ankylosing spondylitis. The sequenced sample was blood, either unsorted or a sorted T cell fraction (not recorded which). The V call is TRBV7-2, the J call TRBJ2-2, with D hard to call. The chain's CDR3 is CASSRRQENTGELFF. Written as DNA, the CDR3 is TGTGCCAGCAGCCGACGCCAGGAGAACACCGGGGAGCTGTTTTTT.